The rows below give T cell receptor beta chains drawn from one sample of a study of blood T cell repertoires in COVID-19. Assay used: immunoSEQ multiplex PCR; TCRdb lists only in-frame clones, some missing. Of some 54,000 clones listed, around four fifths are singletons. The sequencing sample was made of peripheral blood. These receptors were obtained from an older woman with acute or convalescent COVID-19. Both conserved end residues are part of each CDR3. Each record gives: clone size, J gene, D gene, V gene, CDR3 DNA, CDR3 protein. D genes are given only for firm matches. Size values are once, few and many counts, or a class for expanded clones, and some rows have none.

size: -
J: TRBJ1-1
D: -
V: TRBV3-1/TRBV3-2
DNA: TGTGCCAGCAGCCCTCTAGCAGGCACTGAAGCTTTCTTT
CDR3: CASSPLAGTEAFF

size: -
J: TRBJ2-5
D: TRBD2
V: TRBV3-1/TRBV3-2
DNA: TGTGCCAGCAGCCCAACTAGCGGGAGAACGATCCAAGAGACCCAGTACTTC
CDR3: CASSPTSGRTIQETQYF

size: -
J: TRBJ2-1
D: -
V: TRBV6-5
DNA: TGTGCCAGCAGTTACTTAGGGGAAAATGAGCAGTTCTTC
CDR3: CASSYLGENEQFF

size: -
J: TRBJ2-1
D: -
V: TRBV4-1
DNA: TGCGCCAGCAGCCAAGGACTCCTCTACAATGAGCAGTTCTTC
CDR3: CASSQGLLYNEQFF

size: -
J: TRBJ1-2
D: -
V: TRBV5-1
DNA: TGCGCCAGCAGCTTGGCACCCAGGGAGGCTGGCTACACCTTC
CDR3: CASSLAPREAGYTF

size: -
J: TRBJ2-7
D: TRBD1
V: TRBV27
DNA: TGTGCCAGCAGTTACCGACAGGGCTTCACCTACGAGCAGTACTTC
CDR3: CASSYRQGFTYEQYF

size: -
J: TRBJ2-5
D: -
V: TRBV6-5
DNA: TGTGCCAGCAACCGCCGCTCGAGGAGGGAGACCCAGTACTTC
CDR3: CASNRRSRRETQYF

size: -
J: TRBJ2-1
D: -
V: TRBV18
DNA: TGTGCCAGCTCACCGGGACATGACTCCTACAATGAGCAGTTCTTC
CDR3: CASSPGHDSYNEQFF

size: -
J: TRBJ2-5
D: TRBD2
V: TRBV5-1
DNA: TGCGCCAGCAGCGCCGGACTAGCGGGGGGAGAGACCCAGTACTTC
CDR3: CASSAGLAGGETQYF

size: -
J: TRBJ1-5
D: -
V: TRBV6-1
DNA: TGTGCCAGCAGTGAAGGACCCCCTAGACAGCCCCAGCATTTT
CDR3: CASSEGPPRQPQHF

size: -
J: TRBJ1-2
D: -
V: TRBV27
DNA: TGTGCCAGCAGTTTATCGACGGGTAGAGATGGCTACACCTTC
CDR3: CASSLSTGRDGYTF

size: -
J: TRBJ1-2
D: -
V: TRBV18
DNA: TGTGCCAGCTCACCCGAATCGGGGAACTATGGCTACACCTTC
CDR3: CASSPESGNYGYTF

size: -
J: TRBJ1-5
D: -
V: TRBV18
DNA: TGTGCCAGCTCAACAGGGATAGATCAGCCCCAGCATTTT
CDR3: CASSTGIDQPQHF

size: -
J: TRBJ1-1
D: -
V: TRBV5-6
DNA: TGTGCCAGCAGCTTGGCTGCAGGGTTGCAAGAAGCTTTCTTT
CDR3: CASSLAAGLQEAFF

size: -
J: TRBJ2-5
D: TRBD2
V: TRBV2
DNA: TGTGCCAGCAACAAACAGACTAGCGGGGCCTATGGGACCCAGTACTTC
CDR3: CASNKQTSGAYGTQYF

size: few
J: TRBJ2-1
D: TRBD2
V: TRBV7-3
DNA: TGTGCCAGCAGCTTAATGCCCACGGGATTAGCGGGGACCGATGAGCAGTTCTTC
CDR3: CASSLMPTGLAGTDEQFF

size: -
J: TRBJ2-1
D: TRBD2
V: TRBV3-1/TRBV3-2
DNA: TGTGCCAGCAGCCAAGTATCTAGCGGGGCCTCCTACAATGAGCAGTTCTTC
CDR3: CASSQVSSGASYNEQFF

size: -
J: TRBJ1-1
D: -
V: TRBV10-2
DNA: TGCGCCAGCAATAAAGGGGCTCAGTTAGGTGGAACTGAAGCTTTCTTT
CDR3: CASNKGAQLGGTEAFF

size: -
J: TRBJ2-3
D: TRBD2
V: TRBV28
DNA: TGTGCCAGCAGTCAATCAAGCGGGGGTCTTCTAGCACACGATACGCAGTATTTT
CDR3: CASSQSSGGLLAHDTQYF

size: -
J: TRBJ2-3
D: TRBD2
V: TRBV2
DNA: TGTGCCAGCAGCGCTGGACGGGGGGGCCTTGGCGCAGATACGCAGTATTTT
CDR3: CASSAGRGGLGADTQYF

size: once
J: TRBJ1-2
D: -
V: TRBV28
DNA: TGTGCCAGCAGTTCCACAGGAGAGAACTATGGCTACACCTTC
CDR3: CASSSTGENYGYTF

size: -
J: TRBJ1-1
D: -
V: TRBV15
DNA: TGTGCCACCAGCAAGACAGTGAACACTGAAGCTTTCTTT
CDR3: CATSKTVNTEAFF

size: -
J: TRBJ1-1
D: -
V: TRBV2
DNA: TGTGCCAGCAGTGTTTGGACAGAAGCTTTCTTT
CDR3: CASSVWTEAFF

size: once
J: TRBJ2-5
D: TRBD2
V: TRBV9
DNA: TGTGCCAGCAGCGTAGACGGGAGACCCGGGGGGGCGCCCCAAGAGACCCAGTACTTC
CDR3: CASSVDGRPGGAPQETQYF

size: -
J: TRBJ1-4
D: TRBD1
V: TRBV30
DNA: TGTGCCTGGAGGACAGGGCCTAATGAAAAACTGTTTTTT
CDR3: CAWRTGPNEKLFF

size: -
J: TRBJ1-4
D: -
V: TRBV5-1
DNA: TGCGCCAGCAGCTTGTCTTATGGTGACACGACTAATGAAAAACTGTTTTTT
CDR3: CASSLSYGDTTNEKLFF

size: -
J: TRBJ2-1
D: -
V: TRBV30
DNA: TGTGCCTGGAGCATACTAGTCAATGAGCAGTTCTTC
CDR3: CAWSILVNEQFF

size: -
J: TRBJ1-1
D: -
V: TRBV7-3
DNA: TGTGCCAGCAGCTTAGCAGGAGGGAACACTGAAGCTTTCTTT
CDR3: CASSLAGGNTEAFF

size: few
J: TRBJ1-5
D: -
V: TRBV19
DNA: TGTGCCAGTAGTATAGTCCAGGATAGCAATCAGCCCCAGCATTTT
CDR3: CASSIVQDSNQPQHF

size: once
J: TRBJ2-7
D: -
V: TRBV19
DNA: TGTGCCAGTAGTAGGCTCGTGGCTTCAATGTCCTACGAGCAGTACTTC
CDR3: CASSRLVASMSYEQYF

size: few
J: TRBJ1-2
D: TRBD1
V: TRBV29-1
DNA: TGCAGCGTGGGGACAGGCGTGGACTATGGCTACACCTTC
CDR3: CSVGTGVDYGYTF

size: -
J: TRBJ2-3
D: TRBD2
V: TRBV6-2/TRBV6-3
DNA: TGTGCCAGCAGTGGGACTAGCGGGGGGGCAGATACGCAGTATTTT
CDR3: CASSGTSGGADTQYF

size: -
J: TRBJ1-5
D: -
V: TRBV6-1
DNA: TGTGCCAGCAGTGAAGTTTTTGGGGGACTTCAGCCCCAGCATTTT
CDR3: CASSEVFGGLQPQHF

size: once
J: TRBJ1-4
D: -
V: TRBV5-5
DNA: TGTGCCAGCAGCTTGTCGATACAGCCTAATGAAAAACTGTTTTTT
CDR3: CASSLSIQPNEKLFF

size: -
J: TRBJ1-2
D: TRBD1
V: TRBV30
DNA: TGTGCCTGGAGTGGGACAGGGGCCGGATCGCTAAATTATGGCTACACCTTC
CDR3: CAWSGTGAGSLNYGYTF

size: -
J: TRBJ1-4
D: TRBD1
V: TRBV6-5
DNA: TGTGCCAGTACACCCGGGACAGGGTTTTATGAAAAACTGTTTTTT
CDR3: CASTPGTGFYEKLFF

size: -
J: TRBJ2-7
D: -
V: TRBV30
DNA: TGTGCCTGGAGTGCTCTAGGCTACGAGCAGTACTTC
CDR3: CAWSALGYEQYF

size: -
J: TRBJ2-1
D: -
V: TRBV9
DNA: TGTGCCAGCAGCCCGTATATGAGCTCCTACAATGAGCAGTTCTTC
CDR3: CASSPYMSSYNEQFF

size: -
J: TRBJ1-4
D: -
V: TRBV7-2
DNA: TGTGCCAGCAGCTTACCCTTTACATCAGGAGGAACTAATGAAAAACTGTTTTTT
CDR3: CASSLPFTSGGTNEKLFF

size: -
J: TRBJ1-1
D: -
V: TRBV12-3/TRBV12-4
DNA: TGTGCCAGCAGTGAGACAGAGGCAGCTTTCTTT
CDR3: CASSETEAAFF

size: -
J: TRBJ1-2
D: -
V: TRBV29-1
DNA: TGCAGCGTCGATAAAGGAGTGGGTGGCTACACCTTC
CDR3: CSVDKGVGGYTF

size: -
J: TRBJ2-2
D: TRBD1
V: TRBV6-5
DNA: TGTGCCAGCAGTACGGACAGGGTACGGACCGGGGAGCTGTTTTTT
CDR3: CASSTDRVRTGELFF

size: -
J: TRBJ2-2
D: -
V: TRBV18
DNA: TGTGCCAGCTCACCACAGGGGGTAAACACCGGGGAGCTGTTTTTT
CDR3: CASSPQGVNTGELFF

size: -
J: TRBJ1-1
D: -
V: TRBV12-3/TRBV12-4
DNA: TGTGCCAGCAGTGTCAGGGTAGGCACTGAAGCTTTCTTT
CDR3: CASSVRVGTEAFF

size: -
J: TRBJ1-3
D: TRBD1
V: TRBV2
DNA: TGTGCCAGCAGAATTGACAGGGGGTTAGGAAACACCATATATTTT
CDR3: CASRIDRGLGNTIYF

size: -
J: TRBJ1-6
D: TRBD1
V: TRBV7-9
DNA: TGTGCCAGCACCAACCGAGGGACAGGGGGCGGTTCACCCCTCCACTTT
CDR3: CASTNRGTGGGSPLHF

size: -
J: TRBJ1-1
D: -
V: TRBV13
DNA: TGTGCCAGCAGCTTAGGCAAGAGTTGGGCCAGGGACACTGAAGCTTTCTTT
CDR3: CASSLGKSWARDTEAFF

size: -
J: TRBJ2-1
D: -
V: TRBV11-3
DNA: TGTGCCAGCAGCCCGACGGGAGTAGAGCAGTTCTTC
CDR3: CASSPTGVEQFF

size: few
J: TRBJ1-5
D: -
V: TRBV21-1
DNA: TGTGCCATGGGGGCAGGGCCAGCAAAGGGGCCCCAGCATTTT
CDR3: CAMGAGPAKGPQHF

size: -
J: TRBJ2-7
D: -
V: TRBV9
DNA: TGTGCCAGCAGCTCTGAGACTAGTAGTTCGGAGCAGTACTTC
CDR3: CASSSETSSSEQYF